Given below is one T cell receptor (beta chain) in context. The table came from immunoSEQ multiplex PCR; TCRdb's copy has only in-frame clones and leaves some out. The data contain about 72,000 clones, 91% of them seen just once; the ten biggest clones take up about 0.7%. Trimming cost V 4 bases and J 5 bases, with 8 bases left between them. The CDR3 spans 12 residues. The germline gives CDR1 SNHLY, CDR2 FYNNEI. The record originates from a study of T cell changes during pregnancy in multiple sclerosis. The starting material was peripheral blood, obtained in the third trimester of pregnancy. This sequence joins TRBV2 and TRBJ2-5, with a tentative D call TRBD2 (5 bases). The TCR comes from a female donor in good health, enrolled as a control in a pregnancy study. CDR3 nucleotide sequence: TGTGCCAGCAGTGGAAGCGGCGAGACCCAGTACTTC. It specifies CASSGSGETQYF.